The next 21 T cell receptor beta chains were all read from a single sample in a study of identifying expanded T cells in peripheral blood. The table came from immunoSEQ multiplex PCR; TCRdb's copy has only in-frame clones and leaves some out. The data hold tens of thousands of clones, with 70% to 90% observed a single time. Sequenced: blood. Receptors were obtained from a person aged 18 to 70 in good health.

This chain connects TRBV7-3 to TRBJ2-7; 11 nucleotides agree with TRBD1. The CDR3 totals 15 residues. V shed 5 bases, J shed 3 bases, and the junction held 6 bases outside the gene matches. The germline V gene encodes CDR1 SGHTA and CDR2 FQGTGA. For the CDR3, the DNA is TGTGCCAGCAGCCCGGCCGGGACAGGGGGCTACGAGCAGTACTTC. Translated, it gives CASSPAGTGGYEQYF.

V and J are TRBV6-4 and TRBJ2-3; perhaps D is TRBD1 or TRBD2 (7 bases each). CDR1 and CDR2 from the germline V gene are MRHNA and SNTAGT. The CDR3 extends over 16 amino acids. Trimming pared 2 bases from V and 3 bases from J, leaving 15 bases between. This chain's CDR3 is CASSDQGGGGTDTQYF. In DNA, the CDR3 is TGTGCCAGCAGTGACCAGGGGGGGGGCGGAACAGATACGCAGTATTTT.

The CDR3 DNA follows: TGTGCCAGTATCCAGGGCCTCACTGAAGCTTTCTTT. Protein sequence: CASIQGLTEAFF. V is TRBV19 and J is TRBJ1-1, with a tentative D call TRBD1 (5 bases). Germline V gene data show CDR1 as LNHDA and CDR2 as SQIVND (reference sequence). The V end was cut by 7 bases, the J end by 4 bases, with 10 bases between. CDR3 length: 12 residues.

The CDR3 DNA is TGTGCCAGCAGTTACTCTGCTACTGGAAACACCATATATTTT. This codes for CASSYSATGNTIYF. The chain couples TRBV6-7 to TRBJ1-3; D uncertain. TRBV6-7 falls under the ORF class, with uncertain function. V was trimmed by 0 bases and J by 2 bases, leaving 5 bases between them. CDR3 size: 14 residues.

This sequence joins TRBV15 and TRBJ1-5, with 7 positions matching TRBD1. Trimming took 0 bases from V and 0 from J; bases not matched to a gene: 5. The CDR3 has 17 amino acids. Germline CDR1 is LNHNV and CDR2 is YYDKDF (reference sequence). CDR3 DNA: TGTGCCACCAGCAGAGATGTGACAGGGCATAGCAATCAGCCCCAGCATTTT. It translates to CATSRDVTGHSNQPQHF. Drawing the rest from reference TRBV15 and TRBJ1-5, the complete variable domain is DAMVIQNPRYQVTQFGKPVTLSCSQTLNHNVMYWYQQKSSQAPKLLFHYYDKDFNNEADTPDNFQSRRPNTSFCFLDIRSPGLGDTAMYLCATSRDVTGHSNQPQHFGDGTRLSIL.

This chain joins TRBV29-1 and TRBJ1-2, with D possibly matching TRBD1 (6 bases). The CDR3 runs to 12 residues. In germline, CDR1 is SQVTM, CDR2 ANQGSEA. V was cut by 4 bases and J by 8 bases, with 14 bases left in between. In nucleotides, the CDR3 is TGCAGCGTTGGAGGAGGGGGGATGGGCTACACCTTC. Translation gives CSVGGGGMGYTF.

V gene TRBV9 combines with J gene TRBJ1-1; the D gene is possibly TRBD1 (6 bases). This CDR3 is 14 amino acids long. Per the germline V gene, CDR1 is SGDLS and CDR2 is YYNGEE. Trimming shortened V by 0 bases and J by 3 bases, and 9 bases separated the two germline ends. The CDR3 sequence: CASSVGGQYTEAFF. CDR3 nucleotide sequence: TGTGCCAGCAGCGTAGGGGGGCAGTACACTGAAGCTTTCTTT.

The CDR3 spells CASSRGTFSSYEQYF. DNA of the CDR3: TGTGCCAGCAGTAGAGGGACATTTAGCTCCTACGAGCAGTACTTC. J is TRBJ2-7 and V is TRBV6-5, with D maybe TRBD1 (6 bases). The germline CDR1 and CDR2 sequences are MNHEY and SVGAGI. CDR3 length equals 15 residues. Between the trimmed V and J ends, which lost 5 bases and 0 bases, there was a span of 14 bases.

This clone was recorded a few times. The rearrangement uses TRBV5-8 and TRBJ1-1; unclear D gene. This CDR3 comprises 12 residues. The germline V and J ends were trimmed by 7 bases and 2 bases, with 9 bases remaining between them. The germline gives CDR1 SGHTS, CDR2 YDEGEE. CDR3 amino acids: CASGRYNTEAFF. For the CDR3, the DNA is TGTGCCAGCGGACGGTATAACACTGAAGCTTTCTTT.

The chain uses TRBV28 and TRBJ1-1; 8 bases line up with TRBD1. CDR1 MDHEN and CDR2 SYDVKM come from the germline V gene. V shed 2 bases, J shed 5 bases, and the junction held 7 bases outside the gene matches. The CDR3 has 15 residues. The CDR3 spells CASSLQGATGTEAFF. The CDR3 bases are TGTGCCAGCAGTTTACAGGGGGCGACGGGGACTGAAGCTTTCTTT.

The sample holds a few counts of this clone. The rearrangement links TRBV7-2 to TRBJ1-2, with D hard to call. V was clipped by 2 bases and J by 6 bases, with 7 bases between them. Looked up from germline, CDR1 is SGHTA and CDR2 is FQGNSA. The CDR3 contains 12 residues. CDR3 sequence reads: CASSLLPDGYTF. Written as DNA, the CDR3 is TGTGCCAGCAGCTTATTGCCGGATGGCTACACCTTC. Drawing the rest from reference TRBV7-2 and TRBJ1-2, the complete variable domain is GAGVSQSPSNKVTEKGKDVELRCDPISGHTALYWYRQSLGQGLEFLIYFQGNSAPDKSGLPSDRFSAERTGGSVSTLTIQRTQQEDSAVYLCASSLLPDGYTFGSGTRLTVV.

This clone was seen just once. The J gene is TRBJ2-7, the V gene TRBV9; D not certain. Germline V gene lookup returns CDR1 SGDLS and CDR2 YYNGEE. The length of the CDR3 is 16 residues. V shed 0 bases and J shed 0 bases, with 13 bases lying between them. The CDR3 nucleotides are TGTGCCAGCAGCGTAGACGCCACCAGTCTCTCCTACGAGCAGTACTTC. The encoded protein is CASSVDATSLSYEQYF. The full variable domain, with the rest looked up from reference TRBV9 and TRBJ2-7, is DSGVTQTPKHLITATGQRVTLRCSPRSGDLSVYWYQQSLDQGLQFLIQYYNGEERAKGNILERFSAQQFPDLHSELNLSSLELGDSALYFCASSVDATSLSYEQYFGPGTRLTVT.

This sequence joins TRBV10-3 and TRBJ1-2; weak D call: TRBD1 (5 bases). This CDR3 contains 14 residues. Germline V gene data show CDR1 as ENHRY and CDR2 as SYGVKD. The V end was cut by 5 bases, the J end by 8 bases, with 18 bases between. CDR3 nucleotides: TGTGCCATCAGTCTAACGCAGGGTTTGGAGGGCTACACCTTC. Translation: CAISLTQGLEGYTF.

This clone was picked up one time. J is TRBJ2-7 and V is TRBV11-3; 11 positions match TRBD1. Germline values: CDR1 SGHNT, CDR2 YENEEA. The CDR3 contains 14 residues. Trimming at V came to 3 bases and at J to 6 bases, leaving 4 bases not matched to a gene. The CDR3 is CASSLGTGGSEQYF. The CDR3 region has the DNA TGTGCCAGCAGCTTGGGGACAGGGGGAAGCGAGCAGTACTTC.

CDR3 residues: CAWSVQREQYF. The CDR3 nucleotides are TGTGCCTGGAGTGTACAACGCGAGCAGTACTTC. The V and J genes are TRBV30 and TRBJ2-7; D unresolved. CDR1 GTSNPN and CDR2 SVGIG come from the germline V gene (reference sequence). The CDR3 covers 11 residues. V lost 0 bases and J 6 bases, leaving 6 bases between the germline ends.

This sequence joins TRBV19 and TRBJ2-7, with 8 bases lining up with TRBD1. The CDR3 is 15 amino acids. CDR1 is LNHDA and CDR2 is SQIVND in the germline V gene (reference sequence). Germline trimming cut 4 bases from V and 3 bases from J; bases unmatched to any gene: 8. The CDR3 loop is CASSTQGGLGYEQYF. DNA of the CDR3: TGTGCCAGTAGTACACAGGGGGGACTGGGCTACGAGCAGTACTTC.

The genes are TRBV10-1 and TRBJ2-3; TRBD1 agrees at 7 bases. With 5 bases clipped from V and 7 bases from J, the junction kept 15 bases outside the gene matches. The CDR3 loop spans 16 amino acids. CDR1 and CDR2 (germline): WNHNN, SYGVQD (reference sequence). CDR3 nucleotides: TGCGCCAGCAGTTGGAGCCGGGACAGCCTCACTCATACGCAGTATTTT. Its protein is CASSWSRDSLTHTQYF.

The J gene is TRBJ1-4, the V gene TRBV9; the D is unclear. This CDR3 is built from 12 residues. Germline values: CDR1 SGDLS, CDR2 YYNGEE. In DNA form, the CDR3 reads TGTTACCTACGACCAGCTAATGAAAAACTGTTTTTT. It codes for CYLRPANEKLFF.

The CDR3 protein is CASSEGLAGVHEQYF. Written as DNA, the CDR3 is TGTGCCAGCAGTGAAGGACTAGCGGGAGTCCACGAGCAGTACTTC. The V gene is TRBV6-1, the J gene TRBJ2-7; 12 bases line up with TRBD2. Germline lookup yields CDR1 MNHNS and CDR2 SASEGT. V lost 1 base, J lost 5 bases, and 3 bases stayed unmatched. The CDR3 covers 15 residues.

The rearrangement links TRBV7-9 to TRBJ2-5, with D unresolved. V shed 0 bases and J shed 4 bases, with 6 bases lying between them. The CDR3 totals 13 residues. Germline-derived CDR1 and CDR2 are SEHNR and FQNEAQ (reference sequence). CDR3 sequence: CASSLAAVETQYF. The CDR3 bases are TGTGCCAGCAGCTTAGCCGCAGTAGAGACCCAGTACTTC.

V and J are TRBV18 and TRBJ1-4; D is perhaps TRBD1 (5 bases). With 3 bases removed from V and 0 bases from J, the gap between germline ends came to 11 bases. Germline V lookup: CDR1 KGHSH, CDR2 LQKENI. The CDR3 length is 16 residues. This chain's CDR3 is CASSPVTGATNEKLFF. The DNA for the CDR3 is TGTGCCAGCTCACCGGTTACAGGTGCAACTAATGAAAAACTGTTTTTT.